This T cell receptor (beta chain) was captured by sequencing in a study of T cells in localized non-small cell lung cancer. Profiled with immunoSEQ multiplex PCR; TCRdb holds only in-frame clones, not every one. The repertoire holds fewer than 30,000 clones, about 90% seen once, with 0.85% to 1.4% in the top ten. This material consisted of peripheral blood, taken before any cancer treatment. This receptor was taken from a woman aged 40-69 years with stage I lung adenocarcinoma.

The CDR3 nucleotides read TGTGCCAGCAGCTCAATATTGGGTATACGGGAGGGCCTCGGAGATACGCAGTATTTT. Translated, it gives CASSSILGIREGLGDTQYF. The V gene is TRBV7-9, the J gene TRBJ2-3; TRBD2 matches 8 bases. The CDR3 is 19 amino acids. Germline V gives CDR1 SEHNR, CDR2 FQNEAQ (reference sequence). The V gene end was trimmed by 4 bases and the J gene end by 5 bases; junction bases not matched to a gene: 20. Full variable domain (missing parts from reference TRBV7-9 and TRBJ2-3): DTGVSQNPRHKITKRGQNVTFRCDPISEHNRLYWYRQTLGQGPEFLTYFQNEAQLEKSRLLSDRFSAERPKGSFSTLEIQRTEQGDSAMYLCASSSILGIREGLGDTQYFGPGTRLTVL.